The clone carrying this TCR beta chain has just a few counts. Other DNA sequences in the same sample also yield this CDR3. Assay used: immunoSEQ multiplex PCR; TCRdb lists only in-frame clones, some missing. The repertoire consists of some 2.4 million clones, with 80% to 95% occurring once and the leading ten covering about 0.39%. The CDR3 loop spans 11 amino acids. V dropped 3 bases and J dropped 10 bases, with 7 bases sitting between them. Germline-derived CDR1 and CDR2 are LNHDA and SQIVND (reference sequence). These data originate in a study of shared clonotypes between healthy human individuals. This TCR was sampled from a man aged 18-30 years in good health. Some clones in this sample may be carry-over from other donors' samples. The sample taken for sequencing was naive CD4+ T cells from PBMCs. The subset: CD45RA+ positively selected. V is TRBV19 and J is TRBJ2-1; D unresolved. CDR3 nucleotides: TGTGCCAGTAGTATCGGGCCCGAGCAGTTCTTC. It yields the protein CASSIGPEQFF.